Each of the 4 T cell receptor beta chains below was sequenced from the same sample in a study of tumor-infiltrating lymphocytes in primary liver carcinoma. cDNA specific to TCR beta was made from 500 ng of total RNA, with a constant-region primer employed for priming. Three nested multiplex PCR rounds, a slightly modified ARM-PCR, produced the libraries for TCR beta. A C-beta reverse primer was combined with TRBV1-TRBV30 forward primers in the first two PCR rounds, and each round had roughly 9 cycles. TCRdb fed the multiplex PCR reads into MiXCR, producing one record per CDR3 protein. The sample records roughly 53,000 distinct CDR3 sequences, 70% to 80% being singletons. From unsorted bulk tissue weighing roughly 17-31 mg, DNA and RNA were co-extracted. The sample taken for sequencing was liver tumor tissue from sampling region 2. Subset noted: tumor region T2, inferior pole. The source is a man in his forties or fifties with primary liver carcinoma and hepatitis B virus infection.

With respect to this clonotype: As the CDR3 is not closed by the conserved phenylalanine or tryptophan, this likely results from a read error. The chain is built from TRBV6-5 and TRBJ2-2; 8 positions match TRBD2. Germline CDR1 MNHEY, CDR2 SVGAGI. There are 15 residues in the CDR3. CDR3 nucleotide sequence: TGTGCCAGCAGTTACGCAGTGGACGGTAGCGGGGATCTGTTTATT. It translates to CASSYAVDGSGDLFI.

This clonotype occurred many times. The V gene is TRBV12-3 or TRBV12-4, the J gene TRBJ2-7; D is possibly TRBD1 or TRBD2 (5 bases each). The CDR3 runs 14 residues. With 2 bases removed from V and 0 bases from J, the gap between germline ends came to 8 bases. The CDR3 nucleotides read TGTGCCAGCAGTTTAAGTGGGGGCTCCTACGAGCAGTACTTC. Translation: CASSLSGGSYEQYF.

Turning to this clonotype: A clone one base away is much larger, so this may be a read error. V is TRBV10-3 and J is TRBJ2-1; D perhaps matches TRBD2 (6 bases). This CDR3 region has 15 residues. Germline V gene data show CDR1 as ENHRY and CDR2 as SYGVKD. As DNA, the CDR3 is TGTACCATCAGTGAGCGGGCTAGCGCCTACAATGAGCAGTTCTTC. The encoded protein is CTISERASAYNEQFF.

In the case of this clonotype: Since the CDR3 does not end with the conserved phenylalanine or tryptophan, this likely comes from a read error. Because the CDR3's place on the DNA is in doubt, the DNA is left out and the CDR3 is given as listed by TCRdb. CDR3 loop: CGISVQRAGAEAFS. The chain combines TRBV10-3 with TRBJ1-1. Germline assignment: CDR1 ENHRY and CDR2 SYGVKD. Termini included, the CDR3 measures 14 amino acids.